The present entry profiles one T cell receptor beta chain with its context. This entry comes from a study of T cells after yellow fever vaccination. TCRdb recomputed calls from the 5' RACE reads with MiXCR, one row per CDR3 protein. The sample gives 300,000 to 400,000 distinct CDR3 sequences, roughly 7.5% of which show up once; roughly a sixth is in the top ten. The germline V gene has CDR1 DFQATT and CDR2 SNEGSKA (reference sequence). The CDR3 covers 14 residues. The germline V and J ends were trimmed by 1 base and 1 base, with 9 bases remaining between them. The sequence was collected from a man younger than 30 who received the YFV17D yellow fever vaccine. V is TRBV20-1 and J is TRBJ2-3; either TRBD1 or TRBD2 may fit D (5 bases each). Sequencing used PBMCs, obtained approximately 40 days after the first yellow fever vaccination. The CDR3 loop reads CSARAGRRTDTQYF. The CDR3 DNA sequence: TGCAGTGCTAGAGCAGGGAGACGCACAGATACGCAGTATTTT.